Below are 30 T cell receptor beta chains sequenced from a single sample in a study of identical twins. TCRdb reanalysed the 5' RACE reads using MiXCR and keeps one entry per CDR3 protein. The sample has around 1.7 million distinct CDR3 sequences, around a third seen once; the top ten hold 0.25% to 0.3%. The specimen sequenced was cord blood. The receptors here all came from a newborn girl in good health.

This sequence joins TRBV20-1 and TRBJ1-5, with TRBD1 identical over 9 bases. Germline V CDR1 and CDR2: DFQATT, SNEGSKA (reference sequence). The V segment lost 1 base and the J segment 6 bases; nucleotides outside the gene matches: 7. The CDR3 spans 15 residues. This CDR3 is CSARGLTGGGQPQHF. The CDR3 DNA follows: TGCAGTGCTAGAGGCCTCACAGGGGGCGGTCAGCCCCAGCATTTT.

This clonotype was observed a handful of times. The CDR3 sequence: CASSLGGTEQETQYF. The CDR3 DNA follows: TGTGCCAGCAGCTTGGGGGGGACAGAGCAAGAGACCCAGTACTTC. This chain connects TRBV11-3 to TRBJ2-5; perhaps D is TRBD1 or TRBD2 (7 bases each). Trimming left V 3 bases short and J 2 bases short, with 13 bases between. The germline V gene encodes CDR1 SGHNT and CDR2 YENEEA. The CDR3 runs 15 residues.

The CDR3 sequence: CASSLSQRTTSYNEQFF. For the CDR3, the DNA is TGTGCCAGCAGCTTAAGTCAAAGGACTACTTCCTACAATGAGCAGTTCTTC. This chain joins TRBV7-9 and TRBJ2-1, with a possible D match to TRBD2 (6 bases). Trimming took 2 bases from V and 1 from J, leaving 15 bases between them. Germline CDR1 is SEHNR and CDR2 is FQNEAQ (reference sequence). This CDR3 has 17 amino acids.

This chain joins TRBV11-2 and TRBJ2-3; a weak D match, TRBD2 (6 bases). The CDR3 extends over 17 amino acids. Deletions cut 0 bases from V and 0 bases from J, with 13 bases between. Germline CDR1 reads SGHAT; CDR2 reads FQNNGV. CDR3 amino acids: CASSLDAAGISTDTQYF. The DNA of the CDR3 is TGTGCCAGCAGCTTAGACGCGGCGGGGATAAGCACAGATACGCAGTATTTT. The full variable domain, its missing parts supplied by reference TRBV11-2 and TRBJ2-3, is EAGVAQSPRYKIIEKRQSVAFWCNPISGHATLYWYQQILGQGPKLLIQFQNNGVVDDSQLPKDRFSAERLKGVDSTLKIQPAKLEDSAVYLCASSLDAAGISTDTQYFGPGTRLTVL.

The V and J genes are TRBV20-1 and TRBJ2-2; 8 positions match TRBD1. The junction had 19 bases not matched to a gene; V was cut back by 6 bases and J by 4 bases. CDR1 is DFQATT and CDR2 is SNEGSKA in the germline V gene (reference sequence). This CDR3 is 18 amino acids long. CDR3 in amino acids: CSATRSQWDRFFTGELFF. DNA of the CDR3: TGCAGTGCCACTAGGTCCCAATGGGACAGGTTTTTCACCGGGGAGCTGTTTTTT.

In its sample, this clonotype was seen a few times. The chain recombines TRBV15 with TRBJ2-2, with 9 bases fitting TRBD2. Germline CDR1 and CDR2: LNHNV and YYDKDF (reference sequence). The J segment lost 6 bases and the V segment lost 2 bases, leaving 4 bases of the junction unmatched. The CDR3 sequence is 15 residues long. Written as DNA, the CDR3 is TGTGCCACCAGCAGAATAGCGGGAGCGGCCGGGGAGCTGTTTTTT. It codes for CATSRIAGAAGELFF.

This clonotype appeared a few times. V usage is TRBV11-1 and J usage is TRBJ2-3, with D perhaps TRBD2 (5 bases). CDR1 and CDR2 (germline): SGHAT, FQDESV (reference sequence). V was cut by 5 bases and J by 5 bases, with 14 bases left in between. The CDR3 is 14 residues long. CDR3 amino acids: CASSPPRAQDTQYF. For the CDR3, the DNA is TGTGCCAGCAGCCCCCCGAGGGCGCAAGATACGCAGTATTTT.

Only a few counts were recorded for this clonotype. This sequence joins TRBV6-1 and TRBJ1-5; D is undetermined. This CDR3 is 15 amino acids long. V lost 8 bases and J 0 bases, leaving 14 bases between the germline ends. Germline loops: CDR1 MNHNS, CDR2 SASEGT. CDR3 DNA sequence: TGTGCCAGCTGCCTTACTTCGTATAGCAATCAGCCCCAGCATTTT. It specifies CASCLTSYSNQPQHF.

This clonotype was counted at least ten times. This chain links TRBV6-5 with TRBJ1-2; 10 bases match TRBD1. Trimming at V came to 2 bases and at J to 6 bases, leaving 12 bases not matched to a gene. Germline assignment: CDR1 MNHEY and CDR2 SVGAGI. This CDR3 spans 17 amino acids. CDR3 in DNA: TGTGCCAGCAGTTACACATCGACAGGGGGCGTTTCCCATGGCTACACCTTC. Encoded protein: CASSYTSTGGVSHGYTF.

The V call is TRBV4-2, the J call TRBJ2-7; 12 nucleotides line up with TRBD2. V shed 1 base, J shed 4 bases, and the junction held 5 bases outside the gene matches. CDR3 length: 16 amino acids. CDR1 is LGHNA, CDR2 YNFKEQ, per germline. CDR3 in DNA: TGTGCCAGCAGCCAAGGACTAGCGGGAGAAGCATACGAGCAGTACTTC. This gives the protein CASSQGLAGEAYEQYF.

The chain is built from TRBV20-1 and TRBJ2-7; 8 bases line up with TRBD2. The germline CDR1 and CDR2 sequences are DFQATT and SNEGSKA (reference sequence). The V and J ends lost 6 bases and 2 bases, in that order; junction bases with no gene match: 9. CDR3 length: 14 residues. CDR3: CSAASSGRPYEQYF. The CDR3 DNA follows: TGCAGTGCCGCGTCTAGCGGGCGTCCCTACGAGCAGTACTTC.

A word on this clonotype: A junction boundary mismatches the germline segment, possibly from a read error. The chain carries TRBV7-2 and TRBJ2-7; 8 bases map to TRBD1. The germline V gene encodes CDR1 SGHTA and CDR2 FQGNSA. CDR3 size: 16 residues. The CDR3, as DNA: TGTTCCAGCAGCTTAGTCTGGACAGGGAAGGACTACGAGCAGTACTTC. It codes for CSSSLVWTGKDYEQYF.

This clonotype was seen a single time. The chain has TRBV14 and TRBJ2-7; D is undetermined. Matching the DNA end better, TRBJ2-4 makes the J call doubtful. The CDR3 contains 12 residues. CDR1 is SGHDN, CDR2 FVKESK, per germline. The DNA of the CDR3 is TGTGCCAGCAGCCAGACGAGTTACATTCAGTACTTC. Its translation: CASSQTSYIQYF.

This clonotype was seen a handful of times. V usage is TRBV24-1 and J usage is TRBJ2-1, with D possibly matching TRBD1 (5 bases). The CDR3 covers 13 residues. Between the trimmed V and J ends, which lost 9 bases and 12 bases, there was a span of 20 bases. CDR1 and CDR2 from the germline V gene are KGHDR and SFDVKD. DNA of the CDR3: TGTGCCACCGGATACACAGGTTTGGTTGGGCAGTTCTTC. Translating it yields CATGYTGLVGQFF.

Many counts were recorded for this clonotype. V is TRBV10-3 and J is TRBJ2-3; D perhaps matches TRBD1 (6 bases). CDR3 length: 15 residues. Germline V gene lookup returns CDR1 ENHRY and CDR2 SYGVKD. V dropped 3 bases and J dropped 4 bases, with 14 bases sitting between them. The CDR3 nucleotides read TGTGCCATCAGTGAACCGGGCCGACAGGCAGATACGCAGTATTTT. It translates to CAISEPGRQADTQYF.

The chain is built from TRBV7-4 and TRBJ2-3; 8 nucleotides line up with TRBD2. V shed 4 bases and J 1 base; nucleotides not matched to a gene: 7. The V gene's germline CDR1 is SGHVT and CDR2 SQSDAQ. This CDR3 region has 16 residues. The CDR3 is CASSSTLAARTDTQYF. As DNA, the CDR3 is TGTGCCAGCAGCTCCACACTAGCGGCGCGCACAGATACGCAGTATTTT. Drawing the rest from reference TRBV7-4 and TRBJ2-3, the complete variable domain is GAGVSQSPRYKVAKRGRDVALRCDSISGHVTLYWYRQTLGQGSEVLTYSQSDAQRDKSGRPSGRFSAERPERSVSTLKIQRTEQGDSAVYLCASSSTLAARTDTQYFGPGTRLTVL.

The table lists this clonotype with a few counts. V and J are TRBV6-6 and TRBJ2-7; D may correspond to TRBD1 or TRBD2 (6 bases each). The CDR3 consists of 14 residues. Trimming removed 2 bases from V and 6 bases from J, with 14 bases in between. CDR1 MNHNY and CDR2 SVGAGI come from the germline V gene (reference sequence). This chain's CDR3 is CASSYRGALAEQYF. The CDR3 DNA sequence: TGTGCCAGCAGTTACAGGGGGGCGCTGGCCGAGCAGTACTTC.

The chain combines TRBV3-1 with TRBJ1-4; TRBD1 matches at 9 bases. Germline CDR1 reads LGHDT; CDR2 reads YNNKEL (reference sequence). The CDR3 runs 16 residues. The V and J ends lost 1 base and 5 bases, in that order; junction bases with no gene match: 5. Written as DNA, the CDR3 is TGTGCCAGCAGCCAAGTGTGGGGGACAGGGAATGAAAAACTGTTTTTT. Translation: CASSQVWGTGNEKLFF.

This clonotype has just a few counts. V and J are TRBV5-6 and TRBJ2-3; possibly TRBD1 or TRBD2 for D (6 bases each). V dropped 3 bases and J dropped 3 bases, with 11 bases sitting between them. This CDR3 is built from 14 residues. Germline CDR1 SGHDT, CDR2 YYEEEE. For the CDR3, the DNA is TGTGCCAGCAGCTGGTGGAGGGGGACAGATACGCAGTATTTT. Its translation is CASSWWRGTDTQYF.

The chain employs TRBV24-1 and TRBJ2-2, with D possibly being TRBD2 (6 bases). V lost 4 bases, J lost 3 bases, and 17 bases lay in between. Germline values: CDR1 KGHDR, CDR2 SFDVKD. The CDR3 covers 17 residues. The CDR3 DNA reads TGTGCCACCAGTGACCCCTCGTGGAGGGGCGACACCGGGGAGCTGTTTTTT. Translated: CATSDPSWRGDTGELFF.

The chain combines TRBV6-1 with TRBJ1-1; 9 bases align to TRBD1. This CDR3 contains 14 residues. After removal of 2 bases from V and 7 bases from J, the junction contained 5 bases not matched to a gene. The V gene's germline CDR1 is MNHNS and CDR2 SASEGT. The CDR3, as DNA: TGTGCCAGCAGTGAATGGGACAGGGTGGGTGAAGCTTTCTTT. Its protein product is CASSEWDRVGEAFF.

The V call is TRBV6-2 or TRBV6-3, the J call TRBJ2-7; possibly TRBD1 or TRBD2 for D (5 bases each). Deletions cut 7 bases from V and 7 bases from J, with 17 bases between. From germline, CDR1 is MNHEY and CDR2 SVGEGT. The CDR3 runs 13 residues. The CDR3 spells CASTNGAWDEQYF. In DNA form, the CDR3 reads TGTGCCAGCACGAACGGGGCGTGGGATGAGCAGTACTTC.

This clonotype was observed a few times. The chain recombines TRBV20-1 with TRBJ2-1; D might be TRBD2 (5 bases). Trimming pared 1 base from V and 4 bases from J, leaving 20 bases between. CDR3 length: 17 amino acids. From germline, CDR1 is DFQATT and CDR2 SNEGSKA (reference sequence). For the CDR3, the DNA is TGCAGTGCTAGAGTTAGGCTAGCCGTGGACTCGTACAATGAGCAGTTCTTC. Amino acids: CSARVRLAVDSYNEQFF.

This chain joins TRBV24-1 and TRBJ2-1, with TRBD2 as a possible D gene (5 bases). The V gene's germline CDR1 is KGHDR and CDR2 SFDVKD. Deletions cut 0 bases from V and 10 bases from J, with 9 bases between. The CDR3 is 13 residues long. In DNA, the CDR3 is TGTGCCACCAGTGATTTGGCCAGCGGAGAGCAGTTCTTC. It yields the protein CATSDLASGEQFF.

This chain uses TRBV19 with TRBJ1-1, with D perhaps matching TRBD1 (5 bases). The CDR3 sequence is 13 residues long. Deletions cut 3 bases from V and 6 bases from J, with 11 bases between. The germline CDR1 and CDR2 sequences are LNHDA and SQIVND (reference sequence). CDR3 in amino acids: CASSITRDAEAFF. CDR3 DNA sequence: TGTGCCAGTAGTATCACCAGGGATGCTGAAGCTTTCTTT.

This clonotype was recorded a few times. The chain combines TRBV7-9 with TRBJ1-1; 10 bases match TRBD1. The junction had 6 bases not matched to a gene; V was cut back by 4 bases and J by 4 bases. Per the germline V gene, CDR1 is SEHNR and CDR2 is FQNEAQ (reference sequence). The CDR3 runs to 15 residues. The CDR3 loop is CASSSIRTGGTEAFF. Written as DNA, the CDR3 is TGTGCCAGCAGCTCCATCAGGACAGGGGGCACTGAAGCTTTCTTT.

The chain links TRBV20-1 to TRBJ2-1; 12 positions agree with TRBD1. This CDR3 comprises 15 residues. Unmatched junction bases numbered 4, after V lost 3 bases and J lost 4 bases. Looked up from germline, CDR1 is DFQATT and CDR2 is SNEGSKA (reference sequence). The CDR3 is CSARPGQGAYNEQFF. The CDR3 coding sequence is TGCAGTGCTAGGCCGGGACAGGGGGCTTACAATGAGCAGTTCTTC.

This clonotype was seen more than once but under ten times. The chain has TRBV28 and TRBJ2-4; D is possibly TRBD2 (5 bases). The CDR3 runs 15 residues. Trimming cost V 4 bases and J 0 bases, with 10 bases left between them. The germline V gene encodes CDR1 MDHEN and CDR2 SYDVKM. The CDR3 bases are TGTGCCAGCAGTTCCCTCGGACTAGCCAAAAACATTCAGTACTTC. Translated, it gives CASSSLGLAKNIQYF.

The chain links TRBV5-1 to TRBJ2-1, with D unclear. The CDR3 consists of 16 residues. V lost 0 bases, J lost 4 bases, and 14 bases lay in between. Per the germline V gene, CDR1 is SGHRS and CDR2 is YFSETQ. The CDR3 DNA sequence: TGCGCCAGCAGCTTGGATACAGCGAGCAATTACAATGAGCAGTTCTTC. Protein product: CASSLDTASNYNEQFF. Together with reference TRBV5-1 and TRBJ2-1, the CDR3 gives the full variable domain: KAGVTQTPRYLIKTRGQQVTLSCSPISGHRSVSWYQQTPGQGLQFLFEYFSETQRNKGNFPGRFSGRQFSNSRSEMNVSTLELGDSALYLCASSLDTASNYNEQFFGPGTRLTVL.

This clonotype was counted a few times. V gene TRBV7-2 combines with J gene TRBJ2-7; no clear D. This CDR3 has 13 amino acids. V was shortened by 3 bases and J by 2 bases, with 8 bases between the two germline ends. Germline V lookup: CDR1 SGHTA, CDR2 FQGNSA. CDR3 residues: CASSFSQPYEQYF. The CDR3 region has the DNA TGTGCCAGCAGCTTTAGCCAACCCTACGAGCAGTACTTC.